Each of the 21 T cell receptor beta chains below was sequenced from the same sample in a study of blood T cell repertoires in COVID-19 (dated by TCRdb to the early 2020s). The method was the immunoSEQ multiplex PCR assay. TCRdb took this table from immuneACCESS and kept in-frame rearrangements with V and J called. Such tables lack part of the clones; where checked against another copy, unresolved V genes explain under half of the gap, and the rest is unexplained. The sample table records a few hundred thousand clones; less than 90% of these occur just once. Together, the top ten hold about 2.7% of the sample. Sequencing was done on a sample of PBMCs or T cells enriched from blood (not recorded which). The source of these receptors is a woman younger than 45 who had recovered from COVID-19.

The rearrangement links TRBV10-1 to TRBJ2-5; 9 bases are a match to TRBD2. J was trimmed by 5 bases and V by 3 bases; bases with no gene match: 7. The V gene's germline CDR1 is WNHNN and CDR2 SYGVQD (reference sequence). This CDR3 contains 15 residues. As DNA, the CDR3 is TGCGCCAGCAGTGATAGGCGGGGGGGCATGGAGACCCAGTACTTC. This encodes CASSDRRGGMETQYF.

On this clone: One end of the junction fails to match germline, which may point to a read error. This sequence joins TRBV2 and TRBJ1-1; no reliable D call. CDR3 length: 13 amino acids. CDR1 SNHLY and CDR2 FYNNEI come from the germline V gene. CDR3 residues: CASNYAENAEAFF. The CDR3, as DNA: TGTGCCAGCAACTATGCAGAGAACGCTGAAGCTTTCTTT.

Written as DNA, the CDR3 is TGCAGTGCTAGAGTCGGGAATGAGCAGTTCTTC. It encodes CSARVGNEQFF. V gene TRBV20-1 combines with J gene TRBJ2-1; D is unclear. Germline-derived CDR1 and CDR2 are DFQATT and SNEGSKA (reference sequence). V was cut by 1 base and J by 7 bases, with 5 bases left in between. The CDR3 runs to 11 residues.

This chain links TRBV5-5 with TRBJ2-3; 15 bases agree with TRBD2. The CDR3 spans 17 residues. Unmatched junction bases numbered 8, after V lost 2 bases and J lost 7 bases. Germline lookup yields CDR1 SGHKS and CDR2 YYEKEE (reference sequence). The CDR3 protein is CASSFGPGLAGGNTQYF. The CDR3 nucleotides read TGTGCCAGCAGCTTCGGACCCGGACTAGCGGGGGGGAATACGCAGTATTTT.

The chain recombines TRBV18 with TRBJ2-5; 9 nucleotides align to TRBD1. Germline V gene lookup returns CDR1 KGHSH and CDR2 LQKENI. Germline trimming cut 5 bases from V and 0 bases from J; bases unmatched to any gene: 1. CDR3 length: 14 amino acids. CDR3: CASSGTGHQETQYF. CDR3 coding DNA: TGTGCCAGCTCAGGGACAGGGCACCAAGAGACCCAGTACTTC.

The chain employs TRBV27 and TRBJ2-6; D is possibly TRBD2 (5 bases). CDR1 and CDR2 (germline): MNHEY, SMNVEV (reference sequence). This CDR3 comprises 15 residues. Trimming took 3 bases from V and 1 from J, leaving 7 bases between them. The CDR3 reads CASSLGRSGANVLTF. The CDR3 DNA reads as TGTGCCAGCAGTTTGGGGAGATCTGGGGCCAACGTCCTGACTTTC.

The chain joins TRBV2 to TRBJ1-1; D remains unclear. The CDR3 runs 11 residues. Trimming took off 7 bases at V and 3 bases at J, with 6 bases between the two ends. Germline loops: CDR1 SNHLY, CDR2 FYNNEI. DNA for the CDR3: TGTGCCAGCAAAGAGGACACTGAAGCTTTCTTT. Translating gives CASKEDTEAFF.

J is TRBJ2-7 and V is TRBV6-5; 7 nucleotides align to TRBD1. Trimming cost V 6 bases and J 7 bases; bases outside gene matches: 9. In germline, CDR1 is MNHEY, CDR2 SVGAGI. The CDR3 spans 13 residues. CDR3 sequence reads: CASSWTGSGEQYF. For the CDR3, the DNA is TGTGCCAGCAGCTGGACAGGTTCGGGGGAGCAGTACTTC.

The chain carries TRBV18 and TRBJ2-5, with a tentative D call TRBD1 (5 bases). The V gene lost 2 bases and the J gene lost 4 bases, with 14 bases spanning the gap. The CDR3 runs 15 residues. Looked up from germline, CDR1 is KGHSH and CDR2 is LQKENI. In nucleotides, the CDR3 is TGTGCCAGCTCACCAATGCTCCAGGGTAGAGAGACCCAGTACTTC. Translated, it gives CASSPMLQGRETQYF.

This clone has a count of ten or more. The CDR3 DNA reads TGTGCCAGCAGCCAAGATCTAGCGGGGGGCACAGATACGCAGTATTTT. Its translation is CASSQDLAGGTDTQYF. The V gene is TRBV4-2, the J gene TRBJ2-3; TRBD2 matches at 10 bases. The CDR3 sequence is 16 residues long. J was trimmed by 1 base and V by 0 bases; bases with no gene match: 1. The germline gives CDR1 LGHNA, CDR2 YNFKEQ.

The chain uses TRBV7-9 and TRBJ2-1; 8 nucleotides align to TRBD1. V trimming: 2 bases; J trimming: 8 bases; junction bases outside the gene matches: 5. This CDR3 spans 14 amino acids. Germline assignment: CDR1 SEHNR and CDR2 FQNEAQ (reference sequence). The CDR3: CASSLMQGAYEQFF. The CDR3 DNA reads as TGTGCCAGCAGCTTAATGCAGGGGGCCTATGAGCAGTTCTTC.

This chain joins TRBV5-5 and TRBJ2-7; perhaps TRBD1 as D (5 bases). V was trimmed by 0 bases and J by 0 bases, leaving 7 bases between them. Germline-derived CDR1 and CDR2 are SGHKS and YYEKEE (reference sequence). The CDR3 is 14 amino acids. For the CDR3, the DNA is TGTGCCAGCAGCTTGGACAGGAGCTCCTACGAGCAGTACTTC. Its protein product is CASSLDRSSYEQYF.

The chain links TRBV5-6 to TRBJ1-6; a weak D match, TRBD1 (6 bases). CDR1 is SGHDT and CDR2 is YYEEEE in the germline V gene. CDR3 length equals 16 residues. The V gene lost 4 bases and the J gene lost 9 bases, with 20 bases spanning the gap. CDR3: CASSLGFGGRGSPLHF. The CDR3 DNA reads TGTGCCAGCAGCCTAGGGTTCGGGGGGCGAGGTTCACCCCTCCACTTT.

For this clone: One end of the junction varies from germline; a read error may be responsible. The chain uses TRBV10-3 and TRBJ2-2; 10 bases fit TRBD1. The V gene's germline CDR1 is ENHRY and CDR2 SYGVKD. This CDR3 spans 16 amino acids. CDR3 amino acids: CAIRESTGGDTGELFF. Written as DNA, the CDR3 is TGTGCCATCAGAGAGTCGACAGGGGGCGACACCGGGGAGCTGTTTTTT.

The chain has TRBV28 and TRBJ2-1, with 9 bases that match TRBD2. Per the germline V gene, CDR1 is MDHEN and CDR2 is SYDVKM. The CDR3 loop spans 18 amino acids. Trimming cost V 5 bases and J 0 bases; bases outside gene matches: 11. CDR3 bases: TGTGCCAGCAGTCCCCTAGTGGGTAGCGGGAGCTCCTACAATGAGCAGTTCTTC. This codes for CASSPLVGSGSSYNEQFF.

V is TRBV6-5 and J is TRBJ2-5; perhaps TRBD2 as D (6 bases). The ends were cut back, 5 bases at V and 1 base at J, with 11 bases in the middle. The CDR3 consists of 14 residues. Per germline, CDR1 MNHEY and CDR2 SVGAGI. The CDR3 sequence: CASSPRDFQETQYF. In nucleotides, the CDR3 is TGTGCCAGCAGTCCCAGGGACTTCCAAGAGACCCAGTACTTC.

The chain joins TRBV27 to TRBJ1-6, with a possible D match to TRBD1 (5 bases). CDR1 and CDR2 from the germline V gene are MNHEY and SMNVEV (reference sequence). The CDR3 contains 14 residues. Trimming removed 3 bases from V and 5 bases from J, with 8 bases in between. The CDR3 bases are TGTGCCAGCAGTTTCCAGGGAAATAATTCACCCCTCCACTTT. This gives the protein CASSFQGNNSPLHF.

This chain links TRBV11-2 with TRBJ2-5; 9 nucleotides line up with TRBD1. This CDR3 has 15 amino acids. J lost 2 bases, V lost 4 bases, and 5 bases had no gene match. Germline V gene data show CDR1 as SGHAT and CDR2 as FQNNGV. The CDR3 loop reads CASSYGTGPQETQYF. CDR3 DNA: TGTGCCAGCAGCTATGGGACAGGGCCTCAAGAGACCCAGTACTTC.

The CDR3 region has the DNA TGTGCCAGCAGCGTAGGGACAGCAACTAATGAAAAACTGTTTTTT. As protein: CASSVGTATNEKLFF. The chain recombines TRBV9 with TRBJ1-4, with a tentative D call TRBD1 (6 bases). V was trimmed by 0 bases and J by 0 bases, leaving 6 bases between them. The CDR3 sequence is 15 residues long. Germline values: CDR1 SGDLS, CDR2 YYNGEE.

This rearrangement joins TRBV4-2 to TRBJ2-1, with D maybe TRBD2 (6 bases). Germline V CDR1 and CDR2: LGHNA, YNFKEQ. V was cut by 1 base and J by 3 bases, with 13 bases left in between. The CDR3 is 16 amino acids. DNA of the CDR3: TGTGCCAGCAGCCAAGGGGTCGGGGGACTCTACAATGAGCAGTTCTTC. It encodes CASSQGVGGLYNEQFF.

The chain couples TRBV27 to TRBJ1-1; TRBD1 is a possible D gene (6 bases). V lost 2 bases to trimming and J lost 4 bases, with 11 bases between them. This CDR3 is 14 amino acids long. Germline CDR1 and CDR2: MNHEY and SMNVEV (reference sequence). The CDR3 DNA follows: TGTGCCAGCAGTTTAGCACAGGGCGCCACTGAAGCTTTCTTT. Amino acids: CASSLAQGATEAFF.